This T cell receptor (beta chain) stems from a study of blood T cells in healthy people across ages. Across the study: Template switching picked up about one barcoded beta molecule for each two T cells.

V lost 3 bases and J 7 bases, leaving 10 bases between the germline ends. Germline values: CDR1 LGHDT, CDR2 YNNKEL (reference sequence). CDR3 length: 14 residues. This clonotype showed up just a few times. A sample-barcoded 5' primer and a J-beta primer mix were used in a second PCR of roughly 7 to 12 cycles. In TCRdb, the 5' RACE reads were re-called with MiXCR into one record per CDR3 protein. The table includes fewer than 750,000 distinct CDR3 sequences, more than 45% detected once. The J gene is TRBJ1-6, the V gene TRBV3-1; D call uncertain. The specimen was blood. This clonotype was sampled from a woman of 80 years or more in good health. For the CDR3, the DNA is TGTGCCAGCAGCCATCGACGGGAGAATTCACCCCTCCACTTT. It is translated as CASSHRRENSPLHF. The full variable domain, its missing parts supplied by reference TRBV3-1 and TRBJ1-6, is DTAVSQTPKYLVTQMGNDKSIKCEQNLGHDTMYWYKQDSKKFLKIMFSYNNKELIINETVPNRFSPKSPDKAHLNLHINSLELGDSAVYFCASSHRRENSPLHFGNGTRLTVT.